This TCR beta chain was recovered during a study of T cell responses to AZD1222 COVID-19 vaccine. Study-level results: Clonal diversity was possibly underestimated, and the donors were mostly white British, with more females. Repertoire sampling happened only post peak T cell response. Spike regions recognized by vaccine-associated CD4 TCRs spanned the protein, led by 160-218 and 743-854.

The V gene end was trimmed by 5 bases and the J gene end by 3 bases; junction bases not matched to a gene: 8. The germline V gene encodes CDR1 MDHEN and CDR2 SYDVKM. The CDR3 is made up of 15 amino acids. As to this clone: As yet, its antigen is unknown.

Sequencing used immunoSEQ multiplex PCR; TCRdb keeps in-frame clones, though not all of them. The data contain 100,000 or so clones, around nine tenths of them singletons. This sample comprised peripheral blood, obtained on day 0 of AZD1222 vaccination. This receptor was taken from an adult in good health. The chain uses TRBV28 and TRBJ1-1, with 8 bases fitting TRBD1. The CDR3 protein is CASSPPGGAHTEAFF. CDR3 DNA sequence: TGTGCCAGCAGTCCACCAGGGGGCGCCCACACTGAAGCTTTCTTT.